The following is a T cell receptor beta chain sequence with its context. Its cognate antigen has yet to be identified. Per-base qualities were not stored, and no clone one base away is much larger. The sample belongs to a study of radiation and T cells in renal cell carcinoma (dated by TCRdb to the early 2020s). The study in broad terms: A total of roughly 53 samples underwent TCR beta sequencing, made up of 25 or so tumors and around 27 peripheral blood samples. In the roughly 54 samples combined, fewer than 5 million unique CDR3 nucleotide sequences were found, encoding roughly 2,500,000 unique CDR3 amino acid sequences. The last blood draw happened 4 weeks after radiation, timed to coincide with nephrectomy.

What the research found in general, with its limitations: The single-armed trial design could not address effects of radiation dose or scheduling on the TCR repertoire. No pretreatment tumor biopsies were available, so the baseline intratumoral presence of clonotypes could not be determined. Dynamics of the blood repertoire were not tracked past 4 weeks after treatment. An increase in top tumor clonotypes in blood was observed from baseline to 2 weeks post-radiation, followed by contraction by 4 weeks, which was taken to suggest transient expansion of tumor-resident clones.

V is clipped by 4 bases and J by 5 bases, and the sequence between their germline boundaries is 14 bases long. The germline V gene gives CDR1 as LGHNA and CDR2 as YSLEER. The CDR3 runs 15 residues from the cysteine to the phenylalanine. The retained sequence is limited to the CDR3, 45 bases, with the frame set at the first base. TCR beta libraries were generated from genomic DNA with the immunoSEQ kit, following the manufacturer's recommendations. For library preparation, a first multiplex PCR was performed with proprietary primers, followed by a second PCR in which unique barcodes were added, and bead cleanups were performed after each round. A kit-provided positive control reaction and a negative control reaction were included in every sample batch. The final libraries underwent checking on an Agilent 4200 TapeStation D1000 ScreenTape, volumetric pooling, and quantification by qPCR. An Illumina NextSeq500 fitted with a MidOutput 150-cycle cartridge performed the sequencing, running 156 Read1 cycles and 15 Index1 cycles with the kit's custom primers. The pooled library was loaded at roughly 1 pM, with a roughly 20% PhiX control spiked in. On the authors' methods: Vendor-processed data were analyzed in R, with a clonotype defined as all T cells sharing the same CDR3 nucleotide sequence. In the clone abundance analyses, frequencies in each sample were normalized to that sample's 10,000 most abundant clones. Public T cell clones, averaging fewer than five per sample, were removed before analysis. Tumor-enriched clonotypes and baseline blood-enriched clonotypes were defined as those with an abundance difference of at least 32-fold between compartments. A beta-binomial differential abundance model was used to identify clonotypes that were expanded or contracted between blood time points. Similarity between tumor and blood repertoires was quantified using the Baroni-Urbani and Buser coefficient, and groups were compared with two-tailed Wilcoxon tests in R. As stored in TCRdb, this immuneACCESS dataset retains in-frame rearrangements with V and J assigned. A fraction of the clones does not appear; measured against another copy, unresolved V genes explain less than half of the discrepancy, and the remainder lacks a known reason. That table is the source of V, J and clone size, and D and trimming were worked out from the DNA. The sample records 120,000 to 150,000 clones, roughly 90% of which are singletons. 15% to 20% of the sample comes from the top ten.

The time point label for this specimen denotes: blood 4 weeks post-SBRT, at nephrectomy. The sample's treatment or condition label is to be understood as: 15 Gy SBRT to primary tumor, nephrectomy 4 weeks later. The samples were obtained from a clinical trial, where primary renal cell carcinomas were treated with 15 Gy stereotactic body radiation therapy and then removed by nephrectomy 4 weeks afterward. Serial peripheral blood from radiation-treated patients was sampled at baseline, 2 weeks and 4 weeks after SBRT to track tumor-enriched clonotypes. Every patient had renal cell carcinoma of clear cell pathology. The QIAamp DNA Blood Mini Kit (Qiagen) was used to prepare genomic DNA for TCR sequencing. Samples were included in the analyses only if all quality control checks were passed.

The chain is assembled from TRBV4-3 and TRBJ2-2, with the D gene too uncertain to name. The sequencing used blood, collected from a patient whose treatment included radiotherapy and nephrectomy. This TCR was sampled from a woman aged 45-65 years with renal cell carcinoma. The DNA reads TGCGCCAGCAGCCCCCGTGGAGTTCTTACCGGGGAGCTGTTTTTT. Translation gives CASSPRGVLTGELFF.